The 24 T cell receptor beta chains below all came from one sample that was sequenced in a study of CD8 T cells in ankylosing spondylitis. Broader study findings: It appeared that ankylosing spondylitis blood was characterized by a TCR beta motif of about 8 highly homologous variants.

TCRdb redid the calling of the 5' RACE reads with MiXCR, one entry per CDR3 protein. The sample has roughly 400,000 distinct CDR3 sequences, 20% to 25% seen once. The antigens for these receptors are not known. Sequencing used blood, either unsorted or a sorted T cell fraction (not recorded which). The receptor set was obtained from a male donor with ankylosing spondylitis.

The CDR3 protein is CASSPDGGRTGDIQYF. CDR3 in DNA: TGTGCCAGCAGCCCAGATGGCGGGAGGACGGGAGACATTCAGTACTTC. The chain combines TRBV27 with TRBJ2-4; 8 bases are a match to TRBD2. The V segment lost 6 bases and the J segment 8 bases; nucleotides outside the gene matches: 15. The CDR3 consists of 16 residues. CDR1 and CDR2 from the germline V gene are MNHEY and SMNVEV (reference sequence).

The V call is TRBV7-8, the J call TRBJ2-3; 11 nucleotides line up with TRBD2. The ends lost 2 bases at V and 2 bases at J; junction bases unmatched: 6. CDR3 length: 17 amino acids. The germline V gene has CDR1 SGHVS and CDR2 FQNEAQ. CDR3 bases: TGTGCCAGCAGCTTACTAGCGGGGGGTTCATCCACAGATACGCAGTATTTT. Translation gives CASSLLAGGSSTDTQYF.

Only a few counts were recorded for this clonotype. The CDR3 reads CSAREGGGQGETQYF. In DNA, the CDR3 is TGCAGTGCTAGAGAAGGAGGTGGACAGGGTGAGACCCAGTACTTC. This rearrangement joins TRBV20-1 to TRBJ2-5; 8 bases map to TRBD1. V dropped 0 bases and J dropped 5; count of bases not matched to a gene: 8. Germline CDR1 is DFQATT and CDR2 is SNEGSKA (reference sequence). This CDR3 is 15 amino acids long.

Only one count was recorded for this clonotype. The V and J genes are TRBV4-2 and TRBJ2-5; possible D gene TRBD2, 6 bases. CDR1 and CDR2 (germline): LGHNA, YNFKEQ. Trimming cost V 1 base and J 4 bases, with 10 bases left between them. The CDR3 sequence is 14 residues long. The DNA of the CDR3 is TGTGCCAGCAGCCAAGTGCCGGGACTAGAGACCCAGTACTTC. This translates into CASSQVPGLETQYF.

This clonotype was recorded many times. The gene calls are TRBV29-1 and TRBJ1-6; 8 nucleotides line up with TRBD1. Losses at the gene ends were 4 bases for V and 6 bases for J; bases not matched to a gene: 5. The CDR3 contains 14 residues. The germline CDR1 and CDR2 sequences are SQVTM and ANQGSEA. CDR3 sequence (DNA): TGCAGCGTTGCGGTCGGACAGGGTAATTCACCCCTCCACTTT. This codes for CSVAVGQGNSPLHF.

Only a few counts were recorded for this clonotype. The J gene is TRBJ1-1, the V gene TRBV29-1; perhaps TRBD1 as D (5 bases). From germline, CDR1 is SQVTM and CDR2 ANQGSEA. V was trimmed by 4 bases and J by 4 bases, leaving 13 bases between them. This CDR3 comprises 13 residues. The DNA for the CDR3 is TGCAGCGTTGGCCTTTCAGGGTTCACTGAAGCTTTCTTT. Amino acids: CSVGLSGFTEAFF.

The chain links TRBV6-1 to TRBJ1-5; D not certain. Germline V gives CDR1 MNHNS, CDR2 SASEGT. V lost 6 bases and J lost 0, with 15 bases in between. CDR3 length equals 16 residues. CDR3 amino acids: CASRDLGHPSNQPQHF. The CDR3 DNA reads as TGTGCCAGCAGGGACCTCGGGCATCCTAGCAATCAGCCCCAGCATTTT.

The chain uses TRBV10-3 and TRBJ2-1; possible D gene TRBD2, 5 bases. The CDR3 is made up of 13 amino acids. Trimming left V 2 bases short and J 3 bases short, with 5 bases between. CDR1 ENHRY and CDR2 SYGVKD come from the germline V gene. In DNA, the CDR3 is TGTGCCATCAGTGAGCGGGGCTACAATGAGCAGTTCTTC. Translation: CAISERGYNEQFF.

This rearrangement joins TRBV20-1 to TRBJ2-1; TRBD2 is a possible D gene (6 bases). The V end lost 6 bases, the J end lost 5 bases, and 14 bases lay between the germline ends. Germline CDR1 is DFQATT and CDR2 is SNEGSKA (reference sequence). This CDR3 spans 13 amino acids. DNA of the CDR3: TGCAGTGCCCCGACTAGGTCGGACAATGAGCAGTTCTTC. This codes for CSAPTRSDNEQFF.

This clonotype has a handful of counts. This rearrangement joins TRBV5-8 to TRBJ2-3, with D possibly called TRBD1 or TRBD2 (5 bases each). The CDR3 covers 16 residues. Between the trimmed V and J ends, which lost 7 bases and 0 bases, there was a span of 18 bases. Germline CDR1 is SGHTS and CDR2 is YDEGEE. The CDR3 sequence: CASPGTLEASTDTQYF. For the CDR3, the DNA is TGTGCCAGCCCAGGGACCCTAGAGGCTAGCACAGATACGCAGTATTTT.

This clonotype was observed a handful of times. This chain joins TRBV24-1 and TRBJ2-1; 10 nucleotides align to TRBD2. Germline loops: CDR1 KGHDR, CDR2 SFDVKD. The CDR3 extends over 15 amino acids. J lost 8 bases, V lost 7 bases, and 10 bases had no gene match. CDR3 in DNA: TGTGCCACCAGGGCTAGCGGGAGTCTGATGGATGAGCAGTTCTTC. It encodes CATRASGSLMDEQFF.

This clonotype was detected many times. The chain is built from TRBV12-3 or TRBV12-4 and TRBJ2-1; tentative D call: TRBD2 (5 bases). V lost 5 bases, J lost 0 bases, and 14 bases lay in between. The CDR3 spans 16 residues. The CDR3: CASSPALASSYNEQFF. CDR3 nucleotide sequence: TGTGCCAGCAGTCCGGCCCTAGCTAGCTCCTACAATGAGCAGTTCTTC.

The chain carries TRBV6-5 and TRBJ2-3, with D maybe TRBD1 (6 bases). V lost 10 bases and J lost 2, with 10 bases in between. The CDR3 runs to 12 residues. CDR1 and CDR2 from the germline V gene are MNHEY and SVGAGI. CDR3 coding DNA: TGTGCCACCCGGACAGTCACAGATACGCAGTATTTT. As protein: CATRTVTDTQYF.

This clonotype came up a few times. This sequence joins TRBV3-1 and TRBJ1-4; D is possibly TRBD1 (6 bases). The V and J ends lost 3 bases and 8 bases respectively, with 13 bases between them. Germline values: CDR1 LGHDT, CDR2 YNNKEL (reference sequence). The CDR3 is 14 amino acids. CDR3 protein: CASSHRGALEKLFF. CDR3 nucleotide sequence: TGTGCCAGCAGCCACCGGGGGGCGTTGGAAAAACTGTTTTTT.

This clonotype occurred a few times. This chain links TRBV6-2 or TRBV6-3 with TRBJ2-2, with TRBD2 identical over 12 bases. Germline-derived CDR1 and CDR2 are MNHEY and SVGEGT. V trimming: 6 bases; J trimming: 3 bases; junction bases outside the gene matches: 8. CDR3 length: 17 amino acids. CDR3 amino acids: CASSQPGTSGYTGELFF. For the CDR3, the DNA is TGTGCCAGCAGCCAACCCGGGACTAGCGGGTACACCGGGGAGCTGTTTTTT.

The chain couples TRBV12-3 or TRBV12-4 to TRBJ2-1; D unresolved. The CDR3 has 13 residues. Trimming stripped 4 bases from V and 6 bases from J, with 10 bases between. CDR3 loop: CASSSLQSNEQFF. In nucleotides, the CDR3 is TGTGCCAGCAGTTCCCTACAGTCCAATGAGCAGTTCTTC.

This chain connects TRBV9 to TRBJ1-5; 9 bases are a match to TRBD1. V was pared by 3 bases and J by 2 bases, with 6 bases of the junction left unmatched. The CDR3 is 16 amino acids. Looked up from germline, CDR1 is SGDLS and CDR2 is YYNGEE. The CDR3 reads CASSGGTGIGNQPQHF. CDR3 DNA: TGTGCCAGCAGCGGGGGGACAGGGATCGGCAATCAGCCCCAGCATTTT.

The chain's CDR3 is CATSRDLGRAQPQHF. The CDR3 bases are TGTGCCACCAGCAGAGATCTTGGCAGGGCCCAGCCCCAGCATTTT. The chain has TRBV15 and TRBJ1-5; the D gene is possibly TRBD1 (5 bases). Germline V gene data show CDR1 as LNHNV and CDR2 as YYDKDF (reference sequence). This CDR3 comprises 15 residues. The germline V and J ends were trimmed by 0 bases and 7 bases, with 13 bases remaining between them.

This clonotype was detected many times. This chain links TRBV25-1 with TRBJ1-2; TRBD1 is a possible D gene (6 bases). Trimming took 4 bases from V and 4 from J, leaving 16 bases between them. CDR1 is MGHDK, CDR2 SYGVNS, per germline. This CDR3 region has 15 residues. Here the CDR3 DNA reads TGTGCCAGCAGTGTCCCTGAGGGGGGTGGCTATGGCTACACCTTC. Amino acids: CASSVPEGGGYGYTF.

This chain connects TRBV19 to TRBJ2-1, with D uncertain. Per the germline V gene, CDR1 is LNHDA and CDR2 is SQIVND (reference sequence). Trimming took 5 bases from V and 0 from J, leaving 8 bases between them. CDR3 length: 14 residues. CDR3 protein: CASSPLPSYNEQFF. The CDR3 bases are TGTGCCAGTAGTCCCCTCCCCTCCTACAATGAGCAGTTCTTC.

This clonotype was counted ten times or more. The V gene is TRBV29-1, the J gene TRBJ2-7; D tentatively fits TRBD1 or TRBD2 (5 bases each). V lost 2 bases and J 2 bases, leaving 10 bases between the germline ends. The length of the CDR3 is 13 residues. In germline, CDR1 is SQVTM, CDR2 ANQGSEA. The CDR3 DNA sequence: TGCAGCGTTGAACGGGACGGAACCTACGAGCAGTACTTC. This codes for CSVERDGTYEQYF.

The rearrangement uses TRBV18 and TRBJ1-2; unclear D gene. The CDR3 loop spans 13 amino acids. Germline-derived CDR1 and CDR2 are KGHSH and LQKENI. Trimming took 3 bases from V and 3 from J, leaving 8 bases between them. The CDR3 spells CASSPERDYGYTF. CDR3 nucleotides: TGTGCCAGCTCACCGGAAAGGGACTATGGCTACACCTTC.

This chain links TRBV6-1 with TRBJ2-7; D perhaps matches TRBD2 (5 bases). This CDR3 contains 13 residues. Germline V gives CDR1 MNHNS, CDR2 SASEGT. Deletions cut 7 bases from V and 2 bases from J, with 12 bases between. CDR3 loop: CASTSGSTYEQYF. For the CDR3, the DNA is TGTGCCAGCACCTCGGGGTCCACCTACGAGCAGTACTTC.

CDR3: CSARDPGLASHEQFF. The CDR3 DNA follows: TGCAGTGCTAGAGATCCGGGACTAGCTTCCCATGAGCAGTTCTTC. This chain joins TRBV20-1 and TRBJ2-1, with 9 positions matching TRBD2. The CDR3 runs 15 residues. V gave up 0 bases and J gave up 8 bases; unmatched junction bases: 8. In germline, CDR1 is DFQATT, CDR2 SNEGSKA (reference sequence).